One T cell receptor beta chain is described in this entry. The antigen this receptor binds is unknown. Base quality data are lacking; no much larger clone is found one base away. Reading the label with the study, this specimen's time point is: about 28 days (+/-7) after the second vaccine dose. AZD1222 recipients given second doses at about 4 weeks or at about 12 weeks were pooled, since spike-specific TCR depth and breadth were not found to differ between the two schedules. Vaccinee samples were obtained from the UK trials COV001 and COV002, which included a single-blind randomized controlled phase 2/3 trial of AZD1222 (ChAdOx1 nCoV-19) in healthy adults. For TCRbeta chain sequencing, PBMC samples from trial participants were taken at day 0 and at day 28 after the second dose. The data were obtained in a study of T cell responses to AZD1222 COVID-19 vaccine (dated by TCRdb to about 2021). The study in broad terms: A total of around 240 trial participants underwent TCR sequencing, of whom about 210 had received two doses of AZD1222 and approximately 25 had received two doses of the MenACWY control vaccine. Trial participants were enrolled by age into 18-55, 56-69 and 70-plus year subgroups, with 148, 28 and 57 TCR-sequenced participants respectively. The study at large found these results: Conclusions about previously exposed vaccinees are limited because only a handful of AZD1222 recipients were SARS-CoV-2 seropositive at baseline. Participants were mostly white British and included more females than males, and it was suggested by the authors that clonal diversity may have been underestimated. Vaccine-associated CD4 TCRs spanned the whole spike protein, with dominant responses in regions 160-218 and 743-854. In the small 56-69-year group, the increase in depth fell short of significance, most likely because of low power. Reportedly, almost half of the unique spike-specific TCRs recognized epitopes lying outside the regions that are mutated in the B.1.351 and B.1.1.7 variants. Because no day 14 peak-response samples were available, the repertoires could be characterized only after the peak T cell response. After two AZD1222 doses, spike-specific TCR breadth and depth were significantly higher than at day 0 and than in MenACWY recipients.

The CDR3 regions of human TCRbeta chains were subjected to immunosequencing. Processing in the source paper ran as follows. Repertoire TCRs were matched against a reference library of SARS-CoV-2-specific TCRs generated with the MIRA antigen-specificity platform. Breadth was defined as the fraction of unique TCRs that were SARS-CoV-2-associated. Depth was defined as the fraction of total T cells that were SARS-CoV-2-associated. Using the MIRA data, each spike-specific TCR was assigned both to the spike region to which the TCR was reactive and to a CD4 or CD8 class. Log10-transformed breadth and depth values were compared by one-way ANOVA with Sidak's multiple comparisons tests. The immuneACCESS repertoire file appears here via TCRdb, limited to in-frame rearrangements. These files lack a portion of the clones; in checked studies, under half of the deficit traces to unresolved V genes, and the cause of the others is not known. D and trimming come from the DNA, and the V and J calls and clone size come from that table. The sample data list just under 80,000 clones, and about 92% of these were observed just once. Around 4.5% of the sample rests with the top ten.

Cut back by 2 bases and 3 bases, the V and J ends lie 8 bases apart. Sequences MNHNS (CDR1) and SASEGT (CDR2) are obtained from the germline V gene. Counted from cysteine to phenylalanine, this CDR3 has 14 amino acids. Only the CDR3 region is kept as DNA, spanning 42 bases read in frame from base 1. Recombination linked TRBV6-1 to TRBJ1-5; a confident D gene designation cannot be given. The receptor was isolated from an adult who received the AZD1222 COVID-19 vaccine. The specimen was peripheral blood, collected 28 days after the second AZD1222 dose. The DNA reads TGTGCCAGCAGTGAATGGGGTAACAATCAGCCCCAGCATTTT. Its protein is CASSEWGNNQPQHF.